This passage covers 32 T cell receptor beta chains from one sample sequenced in a study of cytomegalovirus exposure and HLA in healthy donors. In the PCR, 60 Vbeta and 13 Jbeta primers were used. Sequenced by immunoSEQ multiplex PCR; TCRdb stores in-frame clones only, minus some. The top ten hold 20% to 25% of the sample, which has tens of thousands of clones, around 70% seen once. The sample taken for sequencing was PBMCs. All receptors come from a man aged 35 to 55 in good health and CMV-seropositive.

The chain employs TRBV18 and TRBJ1-1, with 7 bases that match TRBD1. Germline CDR1 is KGHSH and CDR2 is LQKENI. V lost 0 bases, J lost 0 bases, and 1 base stayed unmatched. CDR3 length: 15 amino acids. The CDR3 sequence: CASSPPTGLNTEAFF. CDR3 sequence (DNA): TGTGCCAGCTCACCACCGACAGGGCTGAACACTGAAGCTTTCTTT. Looking up the rest from reference TRBV18 and TRBJ1-1 gives the full variable domain: NAGVMQNPRHLVRRRGQEARLRCSPMKGHSHVYWYRQLPEEGLKFMVYLQKENIIDESGMPKERFSAEFPKEGPSILRIQQVVRGDSAAYFCASSPPTGLNTEAFFGQGTRLTVV.

This chain links TRBV4-1 with TRBJ2-1, with 8 bases aligning to TRBD2. V lost 0 bases and J lost 10; bases outside the gene matches: 11. Germline CDR1 and CDR2: MGHRA and YSYEKL. The CDR3 has 16 amino acids. The CDR3 bases are TGCGCCAGCAGCCAAGAGACGGGGGGGCGGAGGGGGGAGCAGTTCTTC. Its translation is CASSQETGGRRGEQFF.

The sample holds one count of this clone. The chain carries TRBV4-1 and TRBJ2-1; the match to TRBD2 covers 9 bases. The ends lost 3 bases at V and 9 bases at J; junction bases unmatched: 9. The CDR3 length is 15 residues. Per the germline V gene, CDR1 is MGHRA and CDR2 is YSYEKL. DNA of the CDR3: TGCGCCAGCAGCCAGGAGGGCGGGGGGGCACGTGAGCAGTTCTTC. This codes for CASSQEGGGAREQFF.

The gene calls are TRBV28 and TRBJ2-1; D remains unclear. Trimming took off 6 bases at V and 2 bases at J, with 11 bases between the two ends. Germline loops: CDR1 MDHEN, CDR2 SYDVKM. The CDR3 spans 14 residues. CDR3 coding DNA: TGTGCCAGCAGCGCAGGTCAGCCCTACAATGAGCAGTTCTTC. Amino acids: CASSAGQPYNEQFF.

The chain employs TRBV4-1 and TRBJ1-4; the D is unclear. In germline, CDR1 is MGHRA, CDR2 YSYEKL. CDR3 length equals 14 residues. With 8 bases removed from V and 3 bases from J, the gap between germline ends came to 13 bases. The CDR3 reads CASAKPRANEKLFF. In DNA form, the CDR3 reads TGCGCCAGCGCTAAACCAAGAGCTAATGAAAAACTGTTTTTT.

V and J are TRBV12-5 and TRBJ1-2; perhaps TRBD1 as D (6 bases). The CDR3 spans 17 residues. Per the germline V gene, CDR1 is LGHNT and CDR2 is FRNRAP. Trimming stripped 1 base from V and 5 bases from J, with 20 bases between. The CDR3 loop is CASGLGSVRVTGYGYTF. For the CDR3, the DNA is TGTGCTAGTGGTTTGGGCTCGGTGCGGGTCACAGGGTATGGCTACACCTTC.

V and J are TRBV10-3 and TRBJ2-7, with D possibly being TRBD1 (6 bases). CDR3 size: 19 residues. V gave up 0 bases and J gave up 1 base, with 22 bases separating them. The germline V gene encodes CDR1 ENHRY and CDR2 SYGVKD. Written as DNA, the CDR3 is TGTGCCATCAGTGAGTCGAATGGCCCCTCGATCAGGGGATCCTACGAGCAGTACTTC. Translation: CAISESNGPSIRGSYEQYF.

The chain has TRBV5-1 and TRBJ2-7; maybe TRBD2 (7 bases). CDR3 size: 14 residues. The germline V gene encodes CDR1 SGHRS and CDR2 YFSETQ. The germline V and J ends were trimmed by 2 bases and 6 bases, with 15 bases remaining between them. The CDR3 sequence: CASSFRRGGPEQYF. CDR3 sequence (DNA): TGCGCCAGCAGCTTTCGGAGGGGGGGCCCCGAGCAGTACTTC.

The rearrangement uses TRBV10-3 and TRBJ2-7, with TRBD2 matching over 12 bases. The CDR3 contains 14 residues. Germline-derived CDR1 and CDR2 are ENHRY and SYGVKD. The V segment lost 6 bases and the J segment 4 bases; nucleotides outside the gene matches: 4. The CDR3: CAIRKTSGGYEQYF. The CDR3, as DNA: TGTGCCATCAGAAAGACTAGCGGGGGATACGAGCAGTACTTC.

This clone has only a few counts. The rearrangement joins TRBV5-6 to TRBJ1-3, with TRBD1 as a possible D gene (6 bases). V was shortened by 1 base and J by 4 bases, with 24 bases between the two germline ends. The germline CDR1 and CDR2 sequences are SGHDT and YYEEEE. The CDR3 is 19 amino acids. CDR3 sequence: CASSLFIWTVRGSGNTIYF. CDR3 DNA sequence: TGTGCCAGCAGCTTGTTTATATGGACGGTCAGGGGATCGGGAAACACCATATATTTT.

This clone was observed a handful of times. DNA of the CDR3: TGTGCCAGCAGGACCGGGGGAAACACTGAAGCTTTCTTT. This encodes CASRTGGNTEAFF. This chain uses TRBV7-2 with TRBJ1-1; D is perhaps TRBD1 (5 bases). There are 13 residues in the CDR3. Germline CDR1 is SGHTA and CDR2 is FQGNSA. Trimming shortened V by 6 bases and J by 2 bases, and 10 bases separated the two germline ends.

This chain connects TRBV4-2 to TRBJ2-7, with 9 positions matching TRBD2. The ends lost 3 bases at V and 5 bases at J; junction bases unmatched: 8. This CDR3 is 15 amino acids long. Germline V lookup: CDR1 LGHNA, CDR2 YNFKEQ. The CDR3 protein is CASSQEASGVDEQYF. The CDR3 DNA sequence: TGTGCCAGCAGCCAGGAGGCTAGCGGGGTCGACGAGCAGTACTTC.

This rearrangement joins TRBV7-2 to TRBJ1-6; D gene ambiguous. The CDR3 consists of 15 residues. Germline V gene lookup returns CDR1 SGHTA and CDR2 FQGNSA. V lost 2 bases to trimming and J lost 2 bases, with 7 bases between them. Here the CDR3 reads CASSLNLPYNSPLHF. Here the CDR3 DNA reads TGTGCCAGCAGCTTAAATCTACCCTATAATTCACCCCTCCACTTT.

The chain is built from TRBV30 and TRBJ1-3; the match to TRBD1 covers 7 bases. The CDR3 totals 15 residues. Germline V gene data show CDR1 as GTSNPN and CDR2 as SVGIG (reference sequence). J gave up 0 bases and V 1 base, and 3 bases lay outside the gene matches. CDR3 nucleotide sequence: TGTGCCTGGAGTGATGGGGACAGCTCTGGAAACACCATATATTTT. It translates to CAWSDGDSSGNTIYF.

J is TRBJ2-3 and V is TRBV6-4, with TRBD2 matching over 16 bases. Germline V lookup: CDR1 MRHNA, CDR2 SNTAGT. This CDR3 spans 16 amino acids. V was clipped by 2 bases and J by 4 bases; unmatched bases: 0. The CDR3, as DNA: TGTGCCAGCAGTGACGGGACTAGCGGGGGGGCAGATACGCAGTATTTT. It is translated as CASSDGTSGGADTQYF.

V is TRBV7-6 and J is TRBJ2-7; TRBD1 agrees at 12 bases. The CDR3 is 15 residues long. With V trimmed by 1 base and J by 5 bases, 3 bases remained unmatched. Germline CDR1 reads SGHVS; CDR2 reads FNYEAQ. This CDR3 reads CASSLGGTGGDEQYF. CDR3 nucleotide sequence: TGTGCCAGCAGCTTAGGAGGGACAGGGGGCGACGAGCAGTACTTC.

The J gene is TRBJ2-7, the V gene TRBV15; TRBD1 aligns across 12 bases. Germline-derived CDR1 and CDR2 are LNHNV and YYDKDF (reference sequence). The CDR3 sequence is 15 residues long. Unmatched junction bases numbered 4, after V lost 4 bases and J lost 3 bases. CDR3 in amino acids: CATSKGTGGVYEQYF. The DNA for the CDR3 is TGTGCCACCAGCAAAGGGACAGGGGGCGTCTACGAGCAGTACTTC.

The CDR3 region has the DNA TGTGCCAGTAGTGACAGGCAGGGGGCTTACGAGCAGTACTTC. As protein: CASSDRQGAYEQYF. The chain is built from TRBV19 and TRBJ2-7, with 8 bases fitting TRBD1. CDR1 and CDR2 from the germline V gene are LNHDA and SQIVND (reference sequence). The CDR3 extends over 14 amino acids. Trimming at V came to 5 bases and at J to 4 bases, leaving 7 bases not matched to a gene.

This clone has a single count. The J gene is TRBJ1-5, the V gene TRBV15; D uncertain. Germline values: CDR1 LNHNV, CDR2 YYDKDF (reference sequence). The germline V and J ends were trimmed by 1 base and 6 bases, with 13 bases remaining between them. CDR3 length: 15 amino acids. The CDR3 DNA reads TGTGCCACCAGCAGAGGTCGTCAAGACACTCAGCCCCAGCATTTT. Protein sequence: CATSRGRQDTQPQHF.

The J gene is TRBJ1-2, the V gene TRBV29-1, with D possibly TRBD1 on 6 matching bases. V was trimmed by 8 bases and J by 8 bases, leaving 18 bases between them. This CDR3 has 12 amino acids. The germline CDR1 and CDR2 sequences are SQVTM and ANQGSEA. DNA of the CDR3: TGCAGCTTTAACAGGGAAAGGGGAGGCTACACCTTC. This encodes CSFNRERGGYTF.

The rearrangement links TRBV2 to TRBJ2-2; possible D gene TRBD1, 6 bases. The CDR3 consists of 16 residues. In germline, CDR1 is SNHLY, CDR2 FYNNEI. The V and J ends lost 3 bases and 2 bases respectively, with 13 bases between them. The CDR3 sequence: CASSDRATGNTGELFF. The DNA of the CDR3 is TGTGCCAGCAGTGATCGGGCGACAGGCAACACCGGGGAGCTGTTTTTT. Using reference TRBV2 and TRBJ2-2 for the parts outside the CDR3, the full variable domain is EPEVTQTPSHQVTQMGQEVILRCVPISNHLYFYWYRQILGQKVEFLVSFYNNEISEKSEIFDDQFSVERPDGSNFTLKIRSTKLEDSAMYFCASSDRATGNTGELFFGEGSRLTVL.

With respect to this clone: Different DNA sequences within this sample yield the same CDR3. The chain couples TRBV9 to TRBJ1-2; perhaps TRBD1 as D (6 bases). Per the germline V gene, CDR1 is SGDLS and CDR2 is YYNGEE. The CDR3 runs to 14 residues. Trimming removed 3 bases from V and 5 bases from J, with 14 bases in between. The CDR3 bases are TGTGCCAGCAGCGAGGGGGGGGATCGATATGGCTACACCTTC. This sequence encodes CASSEGGDRYGYTF. The complete variable domain, with remaining parts taken from reference TRBV9 and TRBJ1-2, reads DSGVTQTPKHLITATGQRVTLRCSPRSGDLSVYWYQQSLDQGLQFLIQYYNGEERAKGNILERFSAQQFPDLHSELNLSSLELGDSALYFCASSEGGDRYGYTFGSGTRLTVV.

The CDR3 bases are TGTGCCAGCAGGAAGGGGGCGATGAACACTGAAGCTTTCTTT. It specifies CASRKGAMNTEAFF. The J gene is TRBJ1-1, the V gene TRBV2, with 7 positions matching TRBD1. V lost 6 bases to trimming and J lost 0 bases; unmatched junction nucleotides: 4. Germline CDR1 reads SNHLY; CDR2 reads FYNNEI. The CDR3 is made up of 14 amino acids.

V gene TRBV5-1 combines with J gene TRBJ2-5; 9 nucleotides align to TRBD2. This CDR3 is 15 amino acids long. The trim removed 1 base at V and 4 bases at J, leaving 5 bases unmatched. Germline values: CDR1 SGHRS, CDR2 YFSETQ. In nucleotides, the CDR3 is TGCGCCAGCAGCTTGCGCGGGGGGGCAGGAGAGACCCAGTACTTC. It specifies CASSLRGGAGETQYF.

The rearrangement links TRBV15 to TRBJ2-5, with 7 bases aligning to TRBD2. Germline loops: CDR1 LNHNV, CDR2 YYDKDF (reference sequence). Trimming cost V 7 bases and J 1 base; bases outside gene matches: 9. The CDR3 has 15 residues. CDR3 in DNA: TGTGCCACCACCCCTAGGCGGGGGACCCAAGAGACCCAGTACTTC. Translating it yields CATTPRRGTQETQYF.

The V and J genes are TRBV5-6 and TRBJ2-7; TRBD2 matches 8 bases. CDR3 length: 16 amino acids. With 0 bases clipped from V and 1 base from J, the junction kept 6 bases outside the gene matches. Germline loops: CDR1 SGHDT, CDR2 YYEEEE. As DNA, the CDR3 is TGTGCCAGCAGCTTGGATGGACTAGCAAAATCCTACGAGCAGTACTTC. Translation gives CASSLDGLAKSYEQYF.

The table lists this clone with a count of one. The chain combines TRBV10-2 with TRBJ2-3, with 10 bases lining up with TRBD1. Germline assignment: CDR1 WSHSY and CDR2 SAAADI. J was trimmed by 2 bases and V by 6 bases; bases with no gene match: 11. CDR3 length: 17 amino acids. This CDR3 reads CASRRTGGSTYTDTQYF. The CDR3 DNA reads TGCGCCAGCAGGCGGACAGGGGGATCCACCTACACAGATACGCAGTATTTT.

The chain joins TRBV4-3 to TRBJ1-4; D is perhaps TRBD1 (5 bases). The ends were cut back, 3 bases at V and 7 bases at J, with 18 bases in the middle. The germline CDR1 and CDR2 sequences are LGHNA and YSLEER. The CDR3 is 16 residues long. In DNA, the CDR3 is TGCGCCAGCAGCCAGGGCCGGGACTTCGGACCTGAAAAACTGTTTTTT. It yields the protein CASSQGRDFGPEKLFF.

The rearrangement links TRBV6-1 to TRBJ1-5; no clear D gene. Trimming cost V 3 bases and J 0 bases, with 9 bases left between them. Germline V gives CDR1 MNHNS, CDR2 SASEGT. This CDR3 contains 15 residues. The CDR3 loop is CASSEEEYSNQPQHF. For the CDR3, the DNA is TGTGCCAGCAGTGAGGAGGAATATAGCAATCAGCCCCAGCATTTT.

The DNA for the CDR3 is TGTGCCAGCAGTTTCGGGACTAGCGGATACAATGAGCAGTTCTTC. Protein sequence: CASSFGTSGYNEQFF. The chain uses TRBV27 and TRBJ2-1, with TRBD2 matching over 11 bases. V shed 3 bases, J shed 4 bases, and the junction held 2 bases outside the gene matches. Germline lookup yields CDR1 MNHEY and CDR2 SMNVEV (reference sequence). The CDR3 has 15 residues.

This clone was seen only once. CDR3 sequence reads: CASSSGTGTGVEETQYF. The CDR3 DNA reads TGTGCCAGCAGTTCCGGAACCGGGACAGGGGTTGAAGAGACCCAGTACTTC. The chain couples TRBV7-2 to TRBJ2-5; 10 bases match TRBD1. CDR3 size: 17 residues. The germline V gene encodes CDR1 SGHTA and CDR2 FQGNSA. V shed 6 bases, J shed 3 bases, and the junction held 13 bases outside the gene matches.

The chain carries TRBV7-9 and TRBJ1-2; no definite D call. The CDR3 contains 11 residues. Germline CDR1 is SEHNR and CDR2 is FQNEAQ (reference sequence). V was clipped by 3 bases and J by 6 bases, with 5 bases between them. The CDR3 DNA sequence: TGTGCCAGCAGCTTTCGGGATGGCTACACCTTC. It encodes CASSFRDGYTF.